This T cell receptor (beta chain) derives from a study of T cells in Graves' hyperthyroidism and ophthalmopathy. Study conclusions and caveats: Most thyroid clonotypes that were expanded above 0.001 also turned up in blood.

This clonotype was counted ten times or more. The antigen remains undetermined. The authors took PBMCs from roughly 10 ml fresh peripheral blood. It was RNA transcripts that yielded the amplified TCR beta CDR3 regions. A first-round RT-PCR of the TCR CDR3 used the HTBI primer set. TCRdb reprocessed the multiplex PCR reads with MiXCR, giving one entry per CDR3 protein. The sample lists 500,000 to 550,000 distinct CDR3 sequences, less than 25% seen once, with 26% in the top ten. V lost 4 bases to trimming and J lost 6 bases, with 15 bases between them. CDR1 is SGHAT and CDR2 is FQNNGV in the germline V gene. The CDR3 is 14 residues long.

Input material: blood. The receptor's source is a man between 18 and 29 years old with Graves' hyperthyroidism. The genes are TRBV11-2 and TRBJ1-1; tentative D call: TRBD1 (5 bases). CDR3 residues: CASSSHSRGAEAFF. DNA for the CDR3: TGTGCCAGCAGCTCCCATTCCCGGGGGGCTGAAGCTTTCTTT.